These T cell receptor beta chains were read from a single sample in a study of blood T cell repertoires in COVID-19. TCRdb keeps only in-frame clones here, not all; method: immunoSEQ multiplex PCR. The sample has 140,000 to 150,000 clones, around 73% seen once; the top ten hold 5% to 6.5%. Material for sequencing was PBMCs or T cells enriched from blood (not recorded which). The source of these receptors is a woman between 50 and 59 years old who had recovered from COVID-19. The CDR3 runs from the conserved cysteine through the conserved F or W. The order of the fields is D gene, clone size, V gene, J gene, CDR3 DNA, CDR3 protein. The D gene is left open where the match is weak. Expanded clones are given a class, and other clones once, few, many or no size at all.

D gene: NA; clone size: NA; V gene: TRBV18; J gene: TRBJ2-2; CDR3 DNA: TGTGCCAGCTCACGACTAGAATCCGGGGAGCTGTTTTTT; CDR3 protein: CASSRLESGELFF
D gene: NA; clone size: once; V gene: TRBV7-6; J gene: TRBJ1-6; CDR3 DNA: TGTGCCAGCAACTCTCTGAGGTCTTCACCCCTCCACTTT; CDR3 protein: CASNSLRSSPLHF
D gene: TRBD2; clone size: NA; V gene: TRBV15; J gene: TRBJ2-1; CDR3 DNA: TGTGCCACCAGCAGAGATGGAACAGGCTTCGGACTAGCGGGGGGTAATGAGCAGTTCTTC; CDR3 protein: CATSRDGTGFGLAGGNEQFF
D gene: NA; clone size: NA; V gene: TRBV30; J gene: TRBJ2-7; CDR3 DNA: TGTGCCTGTTCCCCTTGGGACTCTAGCTACGAGCAGTACTTC; CDR3 protein: CACSPWDSSYEQYF
D gene: NA; clone size: few; V gene: TRBV27; J gene: TRBJ1-1; CDR3 DNA: TGTGCCAGCAGTTTATGGGAGGACACTGAAGCTTTCTTT; CDR3 protein: CASSLWEDTEAFF
D gene: TRBD2; clone size: few; V gene: TRBV6-1; J gene: TRBJ2-7; CDR3 DNA: TGTGCCAGCAGTGAACTAGCGGGGGGCTACGAGCAGTACTTC; CDR3 protein: CASSELAGGYEQYF
D gene: TRBD1; clone size: NA; V gene: TRBV7-9; J gene: TRBJ1-3; CDR3 DNA: TGTGCCAGCAGCTTAGACAGGGGTTCTGGAAACACCATATATTTT; CDR3 protein: CASSLDRGSGNTIYF
D gene: NA; clone size: few; V gene: TRBV15; J gene: TRBJ1-5; CDR3 DNA: TGTGCCACCAGCCTACGAAAGACAGAGAGAGCCCAGCATTTT; CDR3 protein: CATSLRKTERAQHF
D gene: TRBD1; clone size: NA; V gene: TRBV28; J gene: TRBJ2-1; CDR3 DNA: TGTGCCAGCAGTTCGCTTTCCGGGACAGGACCCCACAATGAGCAGTTCTTC; CDR3 protein: CASSSLSGTGPHNEQFF
D gene: NA; clone size: NA; V gene: TRBV30; J gene: TRBJ1-5; CDR3 DNA: TGTGCCTGGCCCAAGGCGGTGATGCGGAATCAGCCCCAGCATTTT; CDR3 protein: CAWPKAVMRNQPQHF
D gene: TRBD1; clone size: NA; V gene: TRBV30; J gene: TRBJ2-2; CDR3 DNA: TGTGCCTGGAAGTACAGGGGGCGTTTGGGAACCGGGGAGCTGTTTTTT; CDR3 protein: CAWKYRGRLGTGELFF
D gene: TRBD1; clone size: NA; V gene: TRBV6-5; J gene: TRBJ1-2; CDR3 DNA: TGTGCCACCACGGACCAGGGGGTAGCTAACTATGGCTACACCTTC; CDR3 protein: CATTDQGVANYGYTF
D gene: NA; clone size: NA; V gene: TRBV10-3; J gene: TRBJ2-1; CDR3 DNA: TGTGCCATCGGACGACAGGAACTCAGCTCCTACAATGAGCAGTTCTTC; CDR3 protein: CAIGRQELSSYNEQFF
D gene: NA; clone size: NA; V gene: TRBV9; J gene: TRBJ2-3; CDR3 DNA: TGTGCCAGCAGCGTAGTCTCTAGCACAGATACGCAGTATTTT; CDR3 protein: CASSVVSSTDTQYF
D gene: NA; clone size: NA; V gene: TRBV10-3; J gene: TRBJ1-1; CDR3 DNA: TGTGCCATCAGTGAGTCCGAGGGAAGCACTGAAGCTTTCTTT; CDR3 protein: CAISESEGSTEAFF
D gene: TRBD2; clone size: NA; V gene: TRBV9; J gene: TRBJ2-1; CDR3 DNA: TGTGCCAGCAGCGTATCGGGACTAGGGGGTAATGAGCAGTTCTTC; CDR3 protein: CASSVSGLGGNEQFF
D gene: NA; clone size: NA; V gene: TRBV6-2/TRBV6-3; J gene: TRBJ1-1; CDR3 DNA: TGTGCCAGCAGTTACGGCCGACAGACTGAAGCTTTCTTT; CDR3 protein: CASSYGRQTEAFF
D gene: TRBD1; clone size: NA; V gene: TRBV7-8; J gene: TRBJ2-5; CDR3 DNA: TGTGCCAGCAGCTCCCGGACAGGGGTTGAGGAGACCCAGTACTTC; CDR3 protein: CASSSRTGVEETQYF
D gene: NA; clone size: NA; V gene: TRBV6-6; J gene: TRBJ2-6; CDR3 DNA: TGTGCCAGCACGGGGTCTGGGGCCAACGTCCTGACTTTC; CDR3 protein: CASTGSGANVLTF
D gene: NA; clone size: NA; V gene: TRBV5-6; J gene: TRBJ1-1; CDR3 DNA: TGTGCCAGCAGCTCCATTGAGGGTCGGACTGAAGCTTTCTTT; CDR3 protein: CASSSIEGRTEAFF
D gene: NA; clone size: NA; V gene: TRBV5-4; J gene: TRBJ1-1; CDR3 DNA: TGTGCCAGCAGCTCTTCCCTAGGAACTGAAGCTTTCTTT; CDR3 protein: CASSSSLGTEAFF
D gene: TRBD1; clone size: NA; V gene: TRBV30; J gene: TRBJ1-4; CDR3 DNA: TGTGCCTGGAGTTCCACCGGGACAGGTGGTGAAAAACTGTTTTTT; CDR3 protein: CAWSSTGTGGEKLFF